This TCR beta chain was observed in a study of shared clonotypes between healthy human individuals. General observations from the study: Sorted-subset sequencing was shown by rarefaction to be incomplete despite large depth. Clonotypes shared by all four donors outscored non-shared clonotypes in generation probability. Sharing across four donors was seen in 4% to 6.5% of naive CD4 clonotypes.

This CDR3 is 15 amino acids long. Per germline, CDR1 MGHRA and CDR2 YSYEKL. The V end was cut by 4 bases, the J end by 6 bases, with 16 bases between. Deep-level assay runs were performed. Profiling relied on immunoSEQ multiplex PCR, and the TCRdb table lists in-frame clones only, not all of them. The data hold roughly 1 million clones, with 60% to 80% observed a single time. To note about this clone: Antigen: not known.

Sequencing was performed on memory CD4+ T cells sorted from blood. Indicated subset: CD45RA-negative fraction. The rearrangement joins TRBV4-1 to TRBJ1-5; D call uncertain. The sequence derives from a young man in good health. In DNA form, the CDR3 reads TGCGCCAGCAGCCCTGACCGAGGGTCTGGTCAGCCCCAGCATTTT. Its protein product is CASSPDRGSGQPQHF.